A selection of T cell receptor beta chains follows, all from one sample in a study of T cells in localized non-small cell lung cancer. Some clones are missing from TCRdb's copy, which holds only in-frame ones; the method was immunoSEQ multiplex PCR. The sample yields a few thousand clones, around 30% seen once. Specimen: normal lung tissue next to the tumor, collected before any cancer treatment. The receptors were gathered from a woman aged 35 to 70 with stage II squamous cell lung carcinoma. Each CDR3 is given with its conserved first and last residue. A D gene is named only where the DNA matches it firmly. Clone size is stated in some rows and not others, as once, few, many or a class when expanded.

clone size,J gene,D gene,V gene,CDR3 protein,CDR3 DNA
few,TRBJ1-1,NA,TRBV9,CASSSLATGNTEAFF,TGTGCCAGCAGTAGTCTCGCCACAGGGAACACTGAAGCTTTCTTT
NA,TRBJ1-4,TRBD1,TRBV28,CASSPPRQGARANEKLFF,TGTGCCAGCAGCCCCCCCAGACAGGGGGCGCGGGCTAATGAAAAACTGTTTTTT
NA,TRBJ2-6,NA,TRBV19,CASSPDNSGANVLTF,TGTGCCAGTAGTCCGGACAACTCTGGGGCCAACGTCCTGACTTTC
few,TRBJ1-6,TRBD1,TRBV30,CAWSYGDRLNSPLHF,TGTGCCTGGAGTTACGGGGACAGGCTGAATTCACCCCTCCACTTT
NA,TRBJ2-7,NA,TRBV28,CASSSGVHEQYF,TGTGCCAGCAGTTCAGGGGTCCACGAGCAGTACTTC
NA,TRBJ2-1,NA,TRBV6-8,CASSHRPSPMAFYNEQFF,TGTGCCAGCAGCCACCGGCCGTCCCCTATGGCCTTTTACAATGAGCAGTTCTTC
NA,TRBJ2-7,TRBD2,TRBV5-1,CASSPLAGSSYEQYF,TGCGCCAGCAGCCCCCTAGCGGGTAGCTCCTACGAGCAGTACTTC
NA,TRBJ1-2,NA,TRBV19,CASSIVAQGGGGKNGYTF,TGTGCCAGTAGTATAGTAGCCCAAGGAGGGGGGGGCAAGAATGGCTACACCTTC
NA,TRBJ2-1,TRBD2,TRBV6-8,CASKAGVPSYNEQFF,TGTGCCAGCAAGGCGGGAGTCCCTTCCTACAATGAGCAGTTCTTC
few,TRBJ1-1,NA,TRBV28,CASSVEQNTEAFF,TGTGCCAGCAGCGTGGAGCAGAACACTGAAGCTTTCTTT
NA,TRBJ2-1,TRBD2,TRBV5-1,CASSRSSGASYNEQFF,TGCGCCAGCAGCCGTTCTAGCGGGGCCTCATACAATGAGCAGTTCTTC
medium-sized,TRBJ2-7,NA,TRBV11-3,CASSPQGGTLDHEQYF,TGTGCCAGCAGCCCCCAAGGTGGGACACTGGACCACGAGCAGTACTTC
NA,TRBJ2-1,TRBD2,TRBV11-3,CASSPNPASGYNEQFF,TGTGCCAGCAGCCCCAACCCGGCTAGCGGGTACAATGAGCAGTTCTTC
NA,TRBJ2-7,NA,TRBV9,CASSDGGGSYEQYF,TGTGCCAGCAGTGACGGCGGAGGGTCCTACGAGCAGTACTTC
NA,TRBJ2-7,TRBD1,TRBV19,CASSRDRYYEQYF,TGTGCCAGTAGTCGGGACAGGTACTACGAGCAGTACTTC
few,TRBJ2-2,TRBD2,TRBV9,CASSEVSGIGELFF,TGTGCCAGCAGTGAGGTTAGCGGGATCGGGGAGCTGTTTTTT
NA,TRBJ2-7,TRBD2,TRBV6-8,CASSSGLGQFYEQYF,TGTGCCAGCAGTTCCGGACTAGGTCAGTTCTACGAGCAGTACTTC
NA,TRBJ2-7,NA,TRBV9,CASSGQGAYEQYF,TGTGCCAGCAGCGGGCAGGGCGCCTACGAGCAGTACTTC
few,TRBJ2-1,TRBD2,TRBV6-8,CASSTGTSNEQFF,TGTGCCAGCAGTACCGGGACTAGCAATGAGCAGTTCTTC
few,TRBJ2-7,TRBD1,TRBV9,CASSRDSGYEQYF,TGTGCCAGCAGCCGGGACAGCGGATACGAGCAGTACTTC
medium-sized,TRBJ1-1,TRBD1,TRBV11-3,CASSLVGTGGVLPYTEAFF,TGTGCCAGCAGCTTAGTGGGGACAGGGGGTGTACTCCCCTACACTGAAGCTTTCTTT
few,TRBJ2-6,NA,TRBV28,CASSCYILTQSRANVLTF,TGTGCCAGCAGTTGTTATATCTTGACACAAAGTCGGGCCAACGTCCTGACTTTC
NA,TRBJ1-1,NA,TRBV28,CASSPPLPILNRTEAFF,TGTGCCAGCAGTCCGCCGCTACCTATATTGAACAGGACTGAAGCTTTCTTT
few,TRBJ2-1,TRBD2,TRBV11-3,CASSSTSGRASFHNEQFF,TGTGCCAGCAGCTCGACTAGCGGGAGGGCCTCATTCCACAATGAGCAGTTCTTC
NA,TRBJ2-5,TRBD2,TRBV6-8,CASSYGLVGPETQYF,TGTGCCAGCAGTTATGGACTAGTGGGTCCGGAGACCCAGTACTTC
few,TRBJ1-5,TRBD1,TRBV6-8,CASRPTGTGGNQPQHF,TGTGCCAGCAGACCGACCGGGACAGGGGGAAATCAGCCCCAGCATTTT
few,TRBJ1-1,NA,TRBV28,CASSSITGERTEAFF,TGTGCCAGCAGTTCCATCACAGGCGAGAGGACTGAAGCTTTCTTT
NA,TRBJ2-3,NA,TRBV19,CASTTRDTQYF,TGTGCCAGTACCACGAGGGATACGCAGTATTTT